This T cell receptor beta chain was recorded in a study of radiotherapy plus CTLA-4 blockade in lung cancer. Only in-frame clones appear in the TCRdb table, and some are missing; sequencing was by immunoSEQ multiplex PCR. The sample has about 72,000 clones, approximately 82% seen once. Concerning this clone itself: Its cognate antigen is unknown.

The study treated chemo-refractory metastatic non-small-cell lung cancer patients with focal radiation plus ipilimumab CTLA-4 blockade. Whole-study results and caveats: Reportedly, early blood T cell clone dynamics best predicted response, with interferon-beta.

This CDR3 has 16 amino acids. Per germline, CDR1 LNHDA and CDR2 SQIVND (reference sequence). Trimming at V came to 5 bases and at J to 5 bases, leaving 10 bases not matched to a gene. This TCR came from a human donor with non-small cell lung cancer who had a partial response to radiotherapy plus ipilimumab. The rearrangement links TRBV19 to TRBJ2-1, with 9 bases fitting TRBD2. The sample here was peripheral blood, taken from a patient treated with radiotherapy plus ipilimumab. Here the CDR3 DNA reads TGTGCCAGTAGTCTTCACGGGACTAGCACCCACAATGAGCAGTTCTTC. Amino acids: CASSLHGTSTHNEQFF.